The clone carrying this TCR beta chain has at least ten counts. The antigen is undetermined. At one of its ends the junction is not consistent with the germline gene, which may arise from a read error. The entry originates in a study of early T cells in non-severe SARS-CoV-2 infection. Study at large: Whole-blood bulk RNA, unsorted, was sequenced, and chains were unpaired. Broader study findings: The matching step, a VDJdb search, favored anti-spike CD8 responses and missed private and CD4 specificities.

This CDR3 spans 14 amino acids. Germline V CDR1 and CDR2: SGHNT, YYREEE (reference sequence). TCRdb re-called the 5' RACE reads through MiXCR, storing one row per CDR3 protein. The sample has 25,000 to 35,000 distinct CDR3 sequences, approximately 6.3% seen once. This sequence originates from an adult who was a healthcare worker with PCR-confirmed SARS-CoV-2 infection or an uninfected control (not recorded which). The sequenced material came from whole blood. V is TRBV5-4 and J is TRBJ2-3; TRBD1 might be the D (5 bases). For the CDR3, the DNA is TGTGCCAGCAGCTTGCAGGGATCGACAGATACGCAGTTTTTT. Protein: CASSLQGSTDTQFF.